The next 9 T cell receptor beta chains were all read from a single sample in a study of T cells expressing NK-cell markers. TCRdb processed the 5' RACE reads again and assigns one entry to each CDR3 protein, with no DNA. The table lists a few hundred thousand distinct CDR3 sequences. Sequencing was performed on blood T cells: a sorted CD56 or NKG2C T cell subset, CD4+ or CD8+ T cells, or bulk PBMC T cells (not recorded which). The receptors were gathered from a man aged 18-69 years in good health.

The rearrangement uses TRBV6-1 and TRBJ2-4; without DNA, the TCRdb call of TRBD1 cannot be checked. CDR1 is MNHNS, CDR2 SASEGT, per germline. The CDR3 sequence is 17 residues long. The CDR3 region is CASSEGAGTPAKNIQYF.

This rearrangement joins TRBV12-3 or TRBV12-4 to TRBJ2-5; TCRdb picks TRBD1, but there is no DNA to check that call. The CDR3 loop spans 14 amino acids. The CDR3 here is CASSQRQGQETQYF.

V is TRBV10-3 and J is TRBJ2-5; the TCRdb call, TRBD1, lacks DNA for checking. This CDR3 contains 12 residues. Germline values: CDR1 ENHRY, CDR2 SYGVKD. CDR3 amino acids: CAISEGGRTQYF.

The chain is built from TRBV4-1 and TRBJ1-4; the D gene TCRdb calls, TRBD1, cannot be checked with no DNA. CDR1 is MGHRA and CDR2 is YSYEKL in the germline V gene. This CDR3 comprises 14 residues. CDR3 region: CASSPDRNNEKLFF.

The rearrangement uses TRBV2 and TRBJ2-2; the TRBD1 assignment by TCRdb is unverifiable without DNA. Germline CDR1 reads SNHLY; CDR2 reads FYNNEI. The CDR3 is made up of 15 amino acids. The CDR3 region is CASSEVGQGFGELFF.

V usage is TRBV19 and J usage is TRBJ2-7; TCRdb selects TRBD1, and the lack of DNA leaves this call unchecked. This CDR3 has 13 amino acids. The germline V gene encodes CDR1 LNHDA and CDR2 SQIVND (reference sequence). CDR3 region: CASSRQGWIEQYF.

The genes are TRBV27 and TRBJ2-7; TCRdb returns TRBD1, unconfirmable since there is no DNA. Germline CDR1 MNHEY, CDR2 SMNVEV (reference sequence). The CDR3 has 16 amino acids. The CDR3: CASSLKGPGQAYEQYF.

The rearrangement links TRBV18 to TRBJ2-2. The CDR3 has 11 amino acids. Germline V CDR1 and CDR2: KGHSH, LQKENI. CDR3 residues: CASSASGELFF.

The V call is TRBV5-1, the J call TRBJ2-5; the D gene TCRdb calls, TRBD1, cannot be checked with no DNA. The CDR3 is 18 amino acids. The germline V gene has CDR1 SGHRS and CDR2 YFSETQ. CDR3 residues: CASSLFGTGSFGRETQYF.